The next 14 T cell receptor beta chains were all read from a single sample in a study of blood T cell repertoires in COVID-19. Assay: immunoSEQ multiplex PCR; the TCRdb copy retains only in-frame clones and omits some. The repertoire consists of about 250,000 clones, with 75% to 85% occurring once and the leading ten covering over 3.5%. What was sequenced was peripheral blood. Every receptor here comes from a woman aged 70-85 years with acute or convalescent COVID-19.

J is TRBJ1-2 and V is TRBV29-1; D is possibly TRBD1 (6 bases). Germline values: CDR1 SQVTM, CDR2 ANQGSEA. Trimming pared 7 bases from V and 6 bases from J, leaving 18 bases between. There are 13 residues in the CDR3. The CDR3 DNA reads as TGCAGCGCCCGGGGGGGGGCTACGAATGGCTACACCTTC. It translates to CSARGGATNGYTF.

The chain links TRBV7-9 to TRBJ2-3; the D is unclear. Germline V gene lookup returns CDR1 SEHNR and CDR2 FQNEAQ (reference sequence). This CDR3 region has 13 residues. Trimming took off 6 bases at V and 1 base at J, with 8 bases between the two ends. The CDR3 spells CASSAGRTDTQYF. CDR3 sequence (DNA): TGTGCCAGCAGTGCCGGTCGCACAGATACGCAGTATTTT.

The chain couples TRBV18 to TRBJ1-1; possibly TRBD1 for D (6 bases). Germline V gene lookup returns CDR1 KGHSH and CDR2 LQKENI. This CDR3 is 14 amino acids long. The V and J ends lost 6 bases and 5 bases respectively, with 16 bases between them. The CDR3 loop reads CASSDVSQGTEAFF. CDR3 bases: TGTGCCAGCTCCGATGTGTCGCAGGGGACTGAAGCTTTCTTT.

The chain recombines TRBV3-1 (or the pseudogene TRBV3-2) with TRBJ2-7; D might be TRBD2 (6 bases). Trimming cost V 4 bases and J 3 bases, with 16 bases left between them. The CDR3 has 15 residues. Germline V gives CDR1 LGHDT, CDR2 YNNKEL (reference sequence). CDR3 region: CASSPLGGARYEQYF. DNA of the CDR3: TGTGCCAGCAGCCCCTTGGGAGGAGCTCGCTACGAGCAGTACTTC.

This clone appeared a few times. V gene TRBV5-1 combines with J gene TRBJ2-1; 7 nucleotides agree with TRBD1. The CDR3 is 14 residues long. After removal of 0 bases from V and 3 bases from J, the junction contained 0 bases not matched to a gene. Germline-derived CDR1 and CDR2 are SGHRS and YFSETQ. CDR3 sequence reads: CASSLDRGYNEQFF. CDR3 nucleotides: TGCGCCAGCAGCTTGGACAGGGGCTACAATGAGCAGTTCTTC.

In DNA form, the CDR3 reads TGTGCCAGCAGCCATGGACGGGATCGGCCCCAGCATTTT. It specifies CASSHGRDRPQHF. This chain joins TRBV7-2 and TRBJ1-5; no firm D call. The CDR3 sequence is 13 residues long. Germline values: CDR1 SGHTA, CDR2 FQGNSA. V lost 5 bases, J lost 9 bases, and 14 bases lay in between.

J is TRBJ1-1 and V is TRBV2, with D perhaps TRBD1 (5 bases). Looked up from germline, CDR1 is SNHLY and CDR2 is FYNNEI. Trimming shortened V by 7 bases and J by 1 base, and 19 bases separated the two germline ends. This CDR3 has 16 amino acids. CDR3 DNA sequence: TGTGCCAGCACCCGGGCTGCCGGAGGGACGAACACTGAAGCTTTCTTT. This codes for CASTRAAGGTNTEAFF.

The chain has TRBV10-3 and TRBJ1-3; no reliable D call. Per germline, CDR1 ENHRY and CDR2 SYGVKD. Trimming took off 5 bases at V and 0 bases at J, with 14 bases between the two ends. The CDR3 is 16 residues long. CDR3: CAISNSPASSGNTIYF. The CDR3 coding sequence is TGTGCCATCAGTAATAGTCCCGCAAGCTCTGGAAACACCATATATTTT.

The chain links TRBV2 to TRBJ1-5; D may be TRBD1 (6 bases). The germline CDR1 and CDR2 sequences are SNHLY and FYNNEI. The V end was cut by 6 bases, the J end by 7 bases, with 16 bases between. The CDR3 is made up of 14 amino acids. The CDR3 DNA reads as TGTGCCAGCAGCCAACAGGGACGGGGCCAGCCCCAGCATTTT. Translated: CASSQQGRGQPQHF.

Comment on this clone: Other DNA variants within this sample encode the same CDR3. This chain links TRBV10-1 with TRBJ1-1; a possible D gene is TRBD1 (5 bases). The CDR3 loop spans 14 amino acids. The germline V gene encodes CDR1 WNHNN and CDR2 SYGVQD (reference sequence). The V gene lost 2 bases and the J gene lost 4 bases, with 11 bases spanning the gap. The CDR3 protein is CASSEGGLGTEAFF. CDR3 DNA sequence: TGCGCCAGCAGTGAGGGGGGGTTGGGCACTGAAGCTTTCTTT.

The CDR3 DNA reads TGTGCCAGCAGCTCCGCTGGGGACAGGGCAGAAGCTTTCTTT. The encoded protein is CASSSAGDRAEAFF. The rearrangement uses TRBV5-4 and TRBJ1-1; 9 positions agree with TRBD1. This CDR3 spans 14 amino acids. CDR1 and CDR2 (germline): SGHNT, YYREEE (reference sequence). After removal of 3 bases from V and 8 bases from J, the junction contained 8 bases not matched to a gene.

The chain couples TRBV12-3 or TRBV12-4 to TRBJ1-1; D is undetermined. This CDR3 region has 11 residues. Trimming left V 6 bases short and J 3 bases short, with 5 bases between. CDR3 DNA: TGTGCCAGCAGCCCGGACACTGAAGCTTTCTTT. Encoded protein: CASSPDTEAFF.

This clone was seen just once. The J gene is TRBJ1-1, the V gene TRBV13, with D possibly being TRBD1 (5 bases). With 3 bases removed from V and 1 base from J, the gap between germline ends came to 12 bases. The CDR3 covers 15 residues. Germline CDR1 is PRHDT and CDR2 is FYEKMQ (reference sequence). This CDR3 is CASSLLGGRNTEAFF. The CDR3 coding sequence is TGTGCCAGCAGCTTGCTGGGGGGTCGGAACACTGAAGCTTTCTTT.

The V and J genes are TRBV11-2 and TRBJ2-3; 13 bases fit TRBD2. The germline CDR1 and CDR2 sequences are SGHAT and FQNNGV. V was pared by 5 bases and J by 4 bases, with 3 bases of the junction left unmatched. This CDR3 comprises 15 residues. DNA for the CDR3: TGTGCCAGCAGCATACTAGCGGGGGGGGCAGATACGCAGTATTTT. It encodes CASSILAGGADTQYF.